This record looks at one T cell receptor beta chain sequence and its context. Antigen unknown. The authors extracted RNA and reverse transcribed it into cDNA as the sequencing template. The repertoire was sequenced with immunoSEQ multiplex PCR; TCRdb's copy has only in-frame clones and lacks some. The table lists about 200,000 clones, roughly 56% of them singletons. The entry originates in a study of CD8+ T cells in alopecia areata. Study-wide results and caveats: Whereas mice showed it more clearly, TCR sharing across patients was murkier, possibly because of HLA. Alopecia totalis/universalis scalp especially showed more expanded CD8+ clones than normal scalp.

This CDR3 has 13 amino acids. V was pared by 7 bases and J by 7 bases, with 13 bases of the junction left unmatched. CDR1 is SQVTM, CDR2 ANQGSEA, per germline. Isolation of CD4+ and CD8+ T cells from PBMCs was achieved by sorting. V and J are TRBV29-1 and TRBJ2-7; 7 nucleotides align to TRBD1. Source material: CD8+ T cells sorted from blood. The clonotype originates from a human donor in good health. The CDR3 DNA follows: TGCAGCGCCCGCATAGGGGGCTTGGGGGAGCAGTACTTC. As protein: CSARIGGLGEQYF.